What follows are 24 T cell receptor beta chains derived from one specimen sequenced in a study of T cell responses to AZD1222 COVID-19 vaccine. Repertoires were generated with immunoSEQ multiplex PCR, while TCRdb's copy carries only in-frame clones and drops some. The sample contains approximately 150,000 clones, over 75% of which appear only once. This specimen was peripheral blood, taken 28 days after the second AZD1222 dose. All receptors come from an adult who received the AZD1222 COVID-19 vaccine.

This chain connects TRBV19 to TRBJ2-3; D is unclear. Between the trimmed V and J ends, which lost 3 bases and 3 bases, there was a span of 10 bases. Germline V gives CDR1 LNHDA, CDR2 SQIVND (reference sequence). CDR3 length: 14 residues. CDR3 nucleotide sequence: TGTGCCAGTAGTATTAGACTCTTTACAGATACGCAGTATTTT. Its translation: CASSIRLFTDTQYF.

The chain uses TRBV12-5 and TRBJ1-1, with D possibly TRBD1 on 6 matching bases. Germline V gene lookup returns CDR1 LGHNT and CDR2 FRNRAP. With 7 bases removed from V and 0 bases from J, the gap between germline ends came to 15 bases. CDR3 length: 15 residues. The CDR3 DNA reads TGTGCTAGTGCCCTAGACAGGTACATGAACACTGAAGCTTTCTTT. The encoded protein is CASALDRYMNTEAFF. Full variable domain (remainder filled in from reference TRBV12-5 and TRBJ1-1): DARVTQTPRHKVTEMGQEVTMRCQPILGHNTVFWYRQTMMQGLELLAYFRNRAPLDDSGMPKDRFSAEMPDATLATLKIQPSEPRDSAVYFCASALDRYMNTEAFFGQGTRLTVV.

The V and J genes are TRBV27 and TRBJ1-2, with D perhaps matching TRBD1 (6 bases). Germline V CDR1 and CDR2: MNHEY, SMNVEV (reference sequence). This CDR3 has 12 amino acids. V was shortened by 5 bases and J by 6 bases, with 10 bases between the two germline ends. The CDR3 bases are TGTGCCAGCAGTCAACAGGGAGATGGCTACACCTTC. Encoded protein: CASSQQGDGYTF.

CDR3 sequence: CASSPGRLGGYTF. Written as DNA, the CDR3 is TGTGCCAGCTCACCAGGCAGGCTCGGTGGCTACACCTTC. The V and J genes are TRBV18 and TRBJ1-2; D gene unclear. V lost 2 bases to trimming and J lost 7 bases, with 11 bases between them. The CDR3 totals 13 residues. From germline, CDR1 is KGHSH and CDR2 LQKENI. Supplemented by reference TRBV18 and TRBJ1-2, the full variable domain reads NAGVMQNPRHLVRRRGQEARLRCSPMKGHSHVYWYRQLPEEGLKFMVYLQKENIIDESGMPKERFSAEFPKEGPSILRIQQVVRGDSAAYFCASSPGRLGGYTFGSGTRLTVV.

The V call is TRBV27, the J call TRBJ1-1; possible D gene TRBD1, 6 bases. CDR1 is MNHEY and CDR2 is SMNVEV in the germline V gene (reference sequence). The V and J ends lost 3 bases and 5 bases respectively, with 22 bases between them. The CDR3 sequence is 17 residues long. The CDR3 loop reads CASSLFRGGGMGTEAFF. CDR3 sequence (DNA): TGTGCCAGCAGTTTGTTCAGGGGCGGAGGTATGGGGACTGAAGCTTTCTTT.

The DNA of the CDR3 is TGTGCCAGCAGCTCCCTTTCCGGGACTAGCAATGAGCAGTTCTTC. It specifies CASSSLSGTSNEQFF. The V gene is TRBV11-2, the J gene TRBJ2-1, with 8 positions matching TRBD2. This CDR3 has 15 residues. CDR1 and CDR2 from the germline V gene are SGHAT and FQNNGV. V shed 4 bases and J 6 bases; nucleotides not matched to a gene: 8.

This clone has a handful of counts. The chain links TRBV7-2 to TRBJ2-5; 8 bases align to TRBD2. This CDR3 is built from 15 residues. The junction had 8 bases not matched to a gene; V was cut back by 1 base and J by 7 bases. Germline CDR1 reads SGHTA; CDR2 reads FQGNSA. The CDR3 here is CASSLGGTSAGTQYF. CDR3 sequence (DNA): TGTGCCAGCAGCTTAGGTGGGACTAGTGCTGGGACCCAGTACTTC.

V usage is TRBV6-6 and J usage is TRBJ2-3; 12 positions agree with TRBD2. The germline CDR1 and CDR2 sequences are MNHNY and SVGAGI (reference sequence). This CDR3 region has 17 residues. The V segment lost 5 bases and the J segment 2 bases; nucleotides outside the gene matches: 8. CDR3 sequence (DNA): TGTGCCAGCAGTCCCCCGGGACTAGCGGGCATCACAGATACGCAGTATTTT. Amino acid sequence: CASSPPGLAGITDTQYF.

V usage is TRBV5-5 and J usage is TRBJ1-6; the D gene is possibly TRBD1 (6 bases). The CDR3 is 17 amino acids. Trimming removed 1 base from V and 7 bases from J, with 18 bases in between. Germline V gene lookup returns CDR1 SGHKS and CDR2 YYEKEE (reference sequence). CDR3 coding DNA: TGTGCCAGCAGCTTGTATCTCCAGGGGAACCTGAATTCACCCCTCCACTTT. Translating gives CASSLYLQGNLNSPLHF.

Here the CDR3 reads CASSPQLATSTDTQYF. CDR3 sequence (DNA): TGTGCCAGCAGCCCCCAACTAGCAACAAGCACAGATACGCAGTATTTT. V and J are TRBV9 and TRBJ2-3, with D possibly TRBD2 on 6 matching bases. There are 16 residues in the CDR3. V lost 4 bases and J lost 0, with 15 bases in between. Looked up from germline, CDR1 is SGDLS and CDR2 is YYNGEE. The variable domain in full, completed from reference TRBV9 and TRBJ2-3, reads DSGVTQTPKHLITATGQRVTLRCSPRSGDLSVYWYQQSLDQGLQFLIQYYNGEERAKGNILERFSAQQFPDLHSELNLSSLELGDSALYFCASSPQLATSTDTQYFGPGTRLTVL.

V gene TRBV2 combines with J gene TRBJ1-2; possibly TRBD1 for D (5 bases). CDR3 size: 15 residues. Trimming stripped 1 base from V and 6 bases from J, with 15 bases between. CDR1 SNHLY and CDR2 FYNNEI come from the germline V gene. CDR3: CASSEGGNRVDGYTF. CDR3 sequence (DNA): TGTGCCAGCAGTGAAGGGGGGAATCGAGTCGATGGCTACACCTTC.

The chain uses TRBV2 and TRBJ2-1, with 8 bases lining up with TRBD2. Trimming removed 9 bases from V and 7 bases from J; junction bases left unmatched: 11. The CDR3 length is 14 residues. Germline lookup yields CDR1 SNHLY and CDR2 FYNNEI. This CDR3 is CASRVGTRPNEQFF. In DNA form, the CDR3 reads TGTGCCAGTAGAGTCGGGACTAGACCTAATGAGCAGTTCTTC.

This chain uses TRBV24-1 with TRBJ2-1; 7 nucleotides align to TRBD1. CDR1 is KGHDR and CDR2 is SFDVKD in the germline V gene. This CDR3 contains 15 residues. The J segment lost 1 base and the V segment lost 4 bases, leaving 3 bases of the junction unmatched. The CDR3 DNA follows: TGTGCCACCAGTGACCCGACAGGGTCCTACAATGAGCAGTTCTTC. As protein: CATSDPTGSYNEQFF.

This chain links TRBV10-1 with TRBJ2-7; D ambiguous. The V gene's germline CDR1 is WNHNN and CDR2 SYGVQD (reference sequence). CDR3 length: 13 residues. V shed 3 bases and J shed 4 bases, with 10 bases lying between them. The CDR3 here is CASSDDSHYEQYF. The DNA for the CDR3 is TGCGCCAGCAGTGACGATAGCCATTACGAGCAGTACTTC.

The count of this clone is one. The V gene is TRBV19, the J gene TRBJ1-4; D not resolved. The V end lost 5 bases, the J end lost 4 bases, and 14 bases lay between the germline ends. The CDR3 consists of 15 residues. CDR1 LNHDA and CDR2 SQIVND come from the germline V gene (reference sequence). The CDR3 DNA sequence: TGTGCCAGTAGTTCGCCGGGGAGGAGTAATGAAAAACTGTTTTTT. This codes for CASSSPGRSNEKLFF.

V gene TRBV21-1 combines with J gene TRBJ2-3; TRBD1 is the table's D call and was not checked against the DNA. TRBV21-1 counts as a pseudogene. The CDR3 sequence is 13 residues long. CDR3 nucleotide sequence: TGTGCCAGCAGCACACCTCCCGGGACAGCTCAGTATTTT. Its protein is CASSTPPGTAQYF.

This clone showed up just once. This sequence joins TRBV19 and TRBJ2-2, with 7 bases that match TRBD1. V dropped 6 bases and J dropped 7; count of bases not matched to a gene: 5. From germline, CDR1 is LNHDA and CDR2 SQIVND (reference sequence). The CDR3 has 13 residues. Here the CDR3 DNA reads TGTGCCAGTAGACAGGGGCCCCTCGGGGAGCTGTTTTTT. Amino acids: CASRQGPLGELFF.

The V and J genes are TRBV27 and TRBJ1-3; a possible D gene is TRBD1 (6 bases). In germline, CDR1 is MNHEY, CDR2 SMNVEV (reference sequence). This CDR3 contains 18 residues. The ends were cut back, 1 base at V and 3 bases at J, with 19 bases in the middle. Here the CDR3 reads CASSLYPPRGQFGNTIYF. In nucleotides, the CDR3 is TGTGCCAGCAGTTTATACCCCCCCCGCGGACAGTTTGGAAACACCATATATTTT.

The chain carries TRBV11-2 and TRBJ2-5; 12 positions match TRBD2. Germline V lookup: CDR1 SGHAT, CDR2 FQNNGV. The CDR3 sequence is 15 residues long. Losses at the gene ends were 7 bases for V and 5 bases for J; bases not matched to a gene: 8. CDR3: CASTSGTSGQETQYF. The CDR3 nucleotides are TGTGCCAGCACATCCGGGACTAGCGGGCAGGAGACCCAGTACTTC.

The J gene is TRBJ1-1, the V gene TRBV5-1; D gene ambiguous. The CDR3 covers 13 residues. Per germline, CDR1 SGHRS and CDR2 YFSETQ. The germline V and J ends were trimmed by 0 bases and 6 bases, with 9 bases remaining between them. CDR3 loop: CASSLGSFPEAFF. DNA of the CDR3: TGCGCCAGCAGCTTGGGTTCATTCCCTGAAGCTTTCTTT.

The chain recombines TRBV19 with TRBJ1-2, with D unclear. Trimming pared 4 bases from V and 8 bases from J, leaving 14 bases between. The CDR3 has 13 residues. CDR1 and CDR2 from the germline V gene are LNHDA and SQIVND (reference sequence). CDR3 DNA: TGTGCCAGTAGTACGGGTTTCTTCGGGGGCTACACCTTC. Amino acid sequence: CASSTGFFGGYTF.

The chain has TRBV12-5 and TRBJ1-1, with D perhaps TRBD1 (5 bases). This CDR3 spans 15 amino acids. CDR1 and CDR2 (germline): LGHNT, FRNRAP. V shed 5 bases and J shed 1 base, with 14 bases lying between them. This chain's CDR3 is CASGQSGAGNTEAFF. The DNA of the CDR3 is TGTGCTAGTGGTCAAAGTGGGGCGGGGAACACTGAAGCTTTCTTT.

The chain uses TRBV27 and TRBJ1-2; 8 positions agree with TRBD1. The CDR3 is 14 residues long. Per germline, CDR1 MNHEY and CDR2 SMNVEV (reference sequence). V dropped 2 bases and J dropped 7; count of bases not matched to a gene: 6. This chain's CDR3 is CASSLRQGASGYTF. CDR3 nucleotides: TGTGCCAGCAGTTTAAGGCAGGGGGCGAGTGGCTACACCTTC.

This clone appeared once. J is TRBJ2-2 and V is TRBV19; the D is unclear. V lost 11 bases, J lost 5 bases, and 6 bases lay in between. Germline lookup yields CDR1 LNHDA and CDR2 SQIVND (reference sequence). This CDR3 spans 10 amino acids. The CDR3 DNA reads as TGTGCCGCAGGTACCGGGGAGCTGTTTTTT. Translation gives CAAGTGELFF.